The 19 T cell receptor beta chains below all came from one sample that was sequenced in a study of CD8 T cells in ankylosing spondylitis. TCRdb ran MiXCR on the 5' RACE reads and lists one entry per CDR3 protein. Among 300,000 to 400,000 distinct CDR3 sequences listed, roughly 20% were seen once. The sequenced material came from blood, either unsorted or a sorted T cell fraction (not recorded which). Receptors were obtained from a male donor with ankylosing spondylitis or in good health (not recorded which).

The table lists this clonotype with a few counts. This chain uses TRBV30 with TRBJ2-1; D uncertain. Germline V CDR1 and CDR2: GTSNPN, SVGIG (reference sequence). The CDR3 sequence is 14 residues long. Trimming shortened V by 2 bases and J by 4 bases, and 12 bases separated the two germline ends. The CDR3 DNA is TGTGCCTGGAGTCCCTCTAGTAGGTACAATGAGCAGTTCTTC. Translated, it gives CAWSPSSRYNEQFF.

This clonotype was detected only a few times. The CDR3 DNA is TGTGCCAGCACCTCAACCGGAGCTAACTATGGCTACACCTTC. This sequence encodes CASTSTGANYGYTF. This sequence joins TRBV27 and TRBJ1-2; D call uncertain. The CDR3 is 14 residues long. Germline-derived CDR1 and CDR2 are MNHEY and SMNVEV (reference sequence). V lost 7 bases, J lost 0 bases, and 12 bases lay in between.

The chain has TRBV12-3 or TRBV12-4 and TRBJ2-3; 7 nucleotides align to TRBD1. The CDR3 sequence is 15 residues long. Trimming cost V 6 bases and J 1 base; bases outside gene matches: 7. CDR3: CASRRQGLGTDTQYF. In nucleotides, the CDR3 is TGTGCCAGCAGACGACAGGGATTGGGCACAGATACGCAGTATTTT.

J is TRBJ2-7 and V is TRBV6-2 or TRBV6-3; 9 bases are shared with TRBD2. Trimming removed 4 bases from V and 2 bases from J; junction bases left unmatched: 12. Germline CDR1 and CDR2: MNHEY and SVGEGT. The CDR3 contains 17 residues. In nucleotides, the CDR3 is TGTGCCAGCAGTTTACCCCCTGTGGGGACTAGCCCCTACGAGCAGTACTTC. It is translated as CASSLPPVGTSPYEQYF.

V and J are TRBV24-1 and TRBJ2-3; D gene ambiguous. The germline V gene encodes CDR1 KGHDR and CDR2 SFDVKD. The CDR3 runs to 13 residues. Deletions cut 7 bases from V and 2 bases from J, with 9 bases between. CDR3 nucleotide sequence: TGTGCCACCAGCGACTCAGACACAGATACGCAGTATTTT. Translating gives CATSDSDTDTQYF.

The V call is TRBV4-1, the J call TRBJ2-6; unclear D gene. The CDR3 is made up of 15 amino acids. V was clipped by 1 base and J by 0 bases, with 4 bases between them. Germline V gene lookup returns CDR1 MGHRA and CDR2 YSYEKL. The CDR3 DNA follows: TGCGCCAGCAGCCAAGGTGACTCTGGGGCCAACGTCCTGACTTTC. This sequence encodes CASSQGDSGANVLTF.

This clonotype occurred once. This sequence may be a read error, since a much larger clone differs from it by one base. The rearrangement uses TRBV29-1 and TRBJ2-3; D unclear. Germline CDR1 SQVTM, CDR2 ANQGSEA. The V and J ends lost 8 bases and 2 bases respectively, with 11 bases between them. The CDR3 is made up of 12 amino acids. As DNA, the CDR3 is TGCAGCCTGAATACGTTCACAGATACGCAGTATTTT. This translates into CSLNTFTDTQYF.

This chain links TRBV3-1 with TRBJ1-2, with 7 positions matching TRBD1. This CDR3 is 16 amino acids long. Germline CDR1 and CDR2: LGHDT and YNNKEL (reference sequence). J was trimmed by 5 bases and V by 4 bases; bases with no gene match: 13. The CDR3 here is CASSPSPGARGYGYTF. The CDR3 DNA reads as TGTGCCAGCAGCCCTTCTCCGGGCGCCAGGGGGTATGGCTACACCTTC.

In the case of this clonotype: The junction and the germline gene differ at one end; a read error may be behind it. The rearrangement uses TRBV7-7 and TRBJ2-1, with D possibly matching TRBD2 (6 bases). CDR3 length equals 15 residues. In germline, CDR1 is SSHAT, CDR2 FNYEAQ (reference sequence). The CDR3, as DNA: TGTGCTAGCAGCTTGGGACTGACATGGGCGGATGAGCAGTTCTTC. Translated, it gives CASSLGLTWADEQFF. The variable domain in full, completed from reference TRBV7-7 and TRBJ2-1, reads GAGVSQSPRYKVTKRGQDVTLRCDPISSHATLYWYQQALGQGPEFLTYFNYEAQPDKSGLPSDRFSAERPEGSISTLTIQRTEQRDSAMYRCASSLGLTWADEQFFGPGTRLTVL.

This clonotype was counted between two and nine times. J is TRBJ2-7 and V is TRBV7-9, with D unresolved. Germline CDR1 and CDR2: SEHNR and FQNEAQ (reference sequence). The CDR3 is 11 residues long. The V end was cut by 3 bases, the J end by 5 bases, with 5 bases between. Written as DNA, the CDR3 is TGTGCCAGCAGCTTTTCGGACGAGCAGTACTTC. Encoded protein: CASSFSDEQYF. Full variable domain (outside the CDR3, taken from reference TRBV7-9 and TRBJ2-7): DTGVSQNPRHKITKRGQNVTFRCDPISEHNRLYWYRQTLGQGPEFLTYFQNEAQLEKSRLLSDRFSAERPKGSFSTLEIQRTEQGDSAMYLCASSFSDEQYFGPGTRLTVT.

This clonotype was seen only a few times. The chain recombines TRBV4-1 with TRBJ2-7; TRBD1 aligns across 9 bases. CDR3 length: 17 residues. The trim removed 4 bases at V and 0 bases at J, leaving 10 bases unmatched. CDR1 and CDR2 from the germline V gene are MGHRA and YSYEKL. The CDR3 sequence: CASSPSHRDRVSYEQYF. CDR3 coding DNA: TGCGCCAGCAGCCCCAGCCATCGGGACAGGGTCTCCTACGAGCAGTACTTC.

The CDR3: CSVRAGGSLMSSYEQYF. DNA for the CDR3: TGCAGCGTTCGTGCAGGCGGTTCCCTTATGAGCTCCTACGAGCAGTACTTC. J is TRBJ2-7 and V is TRBV29-1; no clear D gene. V lost 5 bases, J lost 0 bases, and 23 bases lay in between. The CDR3 extends over 17 amino acids. Germline-derived CDR1 and CDR2 are SQVTM and ANQGSEA.

CDR3 sequence (DNA): TGTGCCATCAGTGAGTCCGGGTCCTACAACGTCCTGACTTTC. Translation: CAISESGSYNVLTF. J is TRBJ2-6 and V is TRBV10-3; D is undetermined. The CDR3 totals 14 residues. V lost 0 bases and J 9 bases, leaving 9 bases between the germline ends. In germline, CDR1 is ENHRY, CDR2 SYGVKD.

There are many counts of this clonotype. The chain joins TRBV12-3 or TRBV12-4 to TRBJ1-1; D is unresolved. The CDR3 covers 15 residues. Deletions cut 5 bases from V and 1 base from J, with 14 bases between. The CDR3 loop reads CASSTVDGTNTEAFF. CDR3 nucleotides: TGTGCCAGCAGTACAGTGGACGGAACGAACACTGAAGCTTTCTTT.

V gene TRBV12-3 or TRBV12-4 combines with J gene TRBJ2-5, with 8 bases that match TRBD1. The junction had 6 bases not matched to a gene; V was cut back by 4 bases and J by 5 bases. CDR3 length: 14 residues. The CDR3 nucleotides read TGTGCCAGCAGTTCGACAGGGGCTGGGGAGACCCAGTACTTC. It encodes CASSSTGAGETQYF.

The CDR3 is CATAGAAPDTQYF. CDR3 sequence (DNA): TGTGCCACCGCGGGGGCCGCCCCAGATACGCAGTATTTT. V and J are TRBV12-3 or TRBV12-4 and TRBJ2-3, with TRBD2 as a possible D gene (7 bases). Trimming removed 10 bases at V and 4 bases at J, with 15 bases between. The CDR3 totals 13 residues.

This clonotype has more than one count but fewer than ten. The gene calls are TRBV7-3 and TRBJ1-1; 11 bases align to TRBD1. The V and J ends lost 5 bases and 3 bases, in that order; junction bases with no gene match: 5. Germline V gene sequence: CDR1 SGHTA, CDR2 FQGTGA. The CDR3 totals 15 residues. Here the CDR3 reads CASSPLGQGDTEAFF. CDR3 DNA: TGTGCCAGCAGCCCTTTGGGACAGGGGGACACTGAAGCTTTCTTT.

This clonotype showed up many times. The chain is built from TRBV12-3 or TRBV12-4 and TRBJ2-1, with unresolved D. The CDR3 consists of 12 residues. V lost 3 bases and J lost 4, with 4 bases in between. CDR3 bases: TGTGCCAGCAGTTTTTTATACAATGAGCAGTTCTTC. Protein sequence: CASSFLYNEQFF.

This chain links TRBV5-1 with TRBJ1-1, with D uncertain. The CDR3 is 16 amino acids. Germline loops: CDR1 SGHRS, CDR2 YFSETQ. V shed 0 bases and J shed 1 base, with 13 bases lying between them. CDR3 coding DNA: TGCGCCAGCAGCTTGGGCGGTAGGCAGGAGAACACTGAAGCTTTCTTT. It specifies CASSLGGRQENTEAFF.